The clone carrying this T cell receptor (beta chain) showed up just once. This sample stems from a study of blood T cell repertoires in COVID-19. Across the study: Samples of COVID-19 (acute and convalescent) were obtained from the United States, Italy and Spain.

The CDR3 runs to 16 residues. Trimming at V came to 1 base and at J to 4 bases, leaving 7 bases not matched to a gene. Germline V lookup: CDR1 MGHRA, CDR2 YSYEKL. Method: immunoSEQ multiplex PCR; TCRdb's copy keeps in-frame clones and lacks some. The sample includes approximately 31,000 clones, around 90% of them seen just once. The receptor was isolated from a man aged 55-75 years with active COVID-19. This chain uses TRBV4-1 with TRBJ1-2, with TRBD1 matching over 9 bases. The sequencing input was peripheral blood. The CDR3 is CASSQVGQGLGYGYTF. Written as DNA, the CDR3 is TGCGCCAGCAGCCAAGTCGGACAGGGGCTGGGCTATGGCTACACCTTC.